This TCR beta chain stems from a study of spatial heterogeneity in lung cancer. Across the whole study: Strong correlation was found between tumor-region TCR transcript counts and a T cell module score from matched bulk RNA-seq.

Study outcomes and limitations: Mutation counts in tumors were tracked by counts of expanded intratumoral alpha and beta TCRs.

The CDR3 runs to 17 residues. V gave up 2 bases and J gave up 5 bases, with 21 bases separating them. Germline-derived CDR1 and CDR2 are SGHAT and FQNNGV. TCRdb recomputed calls from the 5' RACE reads with MiXCR, one row per CDR3 protein. The sample has some 96,000 distinct CDR3 sequences; about 4.4% are singletons. At least ten counts were recorded for this clonotype. Antigen: not known. Time point defined: sample taken at primary tumor resection. Sequencing covered unsorted whole RNA taken from tumor, nontumor lung or frozen PBMC. This clonotype originated in a male donor with early-stage non-small cell lung cancer. The specimen was lung tumor tissue, collected at surgery. The chain couples TRBV11-2 to TRBJ1-1, with a possible D match to TRBD1 (6 bases). CDR3 sequence: CASSLKGTPPTGTEAFF. CDR3 sequence (DNA): TGTGCCAGCAGCTTAAAAGGGACACCTCCGACGGGGACTGAAGCTTTCTTT.